This TCR beta chain was obtained from a study of blood T cell repertoires in COVID-19. This clone was seen only a few times. Profiling relied on immunoSEQ multiplex PCR, and the TCRdb table lists in-frame clones only, not all of them. The sample has some 200,000 clones, around four fifths seen once. This CDR3 region has 15 residues. The germline CDR1 and CDR2 sequences are SEHNR and FQNEAQ (reference sequence). V shed 1 base and J shed 4 bases, with 13 bases lying between them. Material: peripheral blood. V and J are TRBV7-9 and TRBJ1-2; no firm D call. The receptor comes from a man aged 30 to 45 with active or convalescent COVID-19. This CDR3 is CASSLGSVNAYGYTF. The CDR3 bases are TGTGCCAGCAGCTTAGGTTCAGTTAATGCCTATGGCTACACCTTC.